This passage covers 4 T cell receptor beta chains from one sample sequenced in a study of cytomegalovirus exposure and HLA in healthy donors. The PCR employed 60 Vbeta primers together with 13 Jbeta primers. Some clones are missing from TCRdb's copy, which holds only in-frame ones; the method was immunoSEQ multiplex PCR. The sample includes 85,000 to 130,000 clones, roughly 80% seen only once; the top ten take around an eighth. Sequences were obtained from PBMCs. The source of these receptors is a male donor in good health and CMV-seropositive.

The chain combines TRBV7-9 with TRBJ2-7, with TRBD1 matching over 7 bases. The CDR3 is made up of 14 amino acids. Germline V lookup: CDR1 SEHNR, CDR2 FQNEAQ (reference sequence). With 5 bases clipped from V and 0 bases from J, the junction kept 4 bases outside the gene matches. DNA of the CDR3: TGTGCCAGCAGCCCGTGGGACAGCTCCTACGAGCAGTACTTC. The encoded protein is CASSPWDSSYEQYF. Complete variable domain (other parts from reference TRBV7-9 and TRBJ2-7): DTGVSQNPRHKITKRGQNVTFRCDPISEHNRLYWYRQTLGQGPEFLTYFQNEAQLEKSRLLSDRFSAERPKGSFSTLEIQRTEQGDSAMYLCASSPWDSSYEQYFGPGTRLTVT.

This chain joins TRBV27 and TRBJ1-2; possible D gene TRBD1, 6 bases. The V end was cut by 4 bases, the J end by 8 bases, with 11 bases between. CDR1 and CDR2 from the germline V gene are MNHEY and SMNVEV (reference sequence). There are 12 residues in the CDR3. The CDR3 sequence is CASSSGAKGYTF. The CDR3 coding sequence is TGTGCCAGCAGTTCAGGGGCTAAAGGCTACACCTTC.

The chain combines TRBV2 with TRBJ2-5; tentatively, D is TRBD2 (5 bases). CDR1 is SNHLY, CDR2 FYNNEI, per germline. The V and J ends lost 6 bases and 5 bases respectively, with 10 bases between them. This CDR3 is built from 12 residues. The CDR3 sequence: CASSGLEETQYF. CDR3 nucleotides: TGTGCCAGCAGCGGACTGGAGGAGACCCAGTACTTC.

This clone was seen just once. V gene TRBV18 combines with J gene TRBJ2-3, with a possible D match to TRBD1 (6 bases). V was shortened by 3 bases and J by 2 bases, with 15 bases between the two germline ends. Germline CDR1 is KGHSH and CDR2 is LQKENI. The CDR3 runs 16 residues. The CDR3 protein is CASSPLTGFHTDTQYF. In DNA, the CDR3 is TGTGCCAGCTCACCTTTGACAGGTTTCCACACAGATACGCAGTATTTT.